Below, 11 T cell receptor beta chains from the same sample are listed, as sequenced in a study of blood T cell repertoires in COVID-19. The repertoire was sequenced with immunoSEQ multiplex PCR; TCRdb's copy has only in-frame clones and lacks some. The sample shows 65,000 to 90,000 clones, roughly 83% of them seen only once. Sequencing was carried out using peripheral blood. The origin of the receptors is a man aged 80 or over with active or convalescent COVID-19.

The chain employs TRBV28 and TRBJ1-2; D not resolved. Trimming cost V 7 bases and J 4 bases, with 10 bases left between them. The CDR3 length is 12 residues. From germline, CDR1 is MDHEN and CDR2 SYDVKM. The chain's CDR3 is CASTWASYGYTF. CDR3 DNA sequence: TGTGCCAGCACCTGGGCCAGCTATGGCTACACCTTC.

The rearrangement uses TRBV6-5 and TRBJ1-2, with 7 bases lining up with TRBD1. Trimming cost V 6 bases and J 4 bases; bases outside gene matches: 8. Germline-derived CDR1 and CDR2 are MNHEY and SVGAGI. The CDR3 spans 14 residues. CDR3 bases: TGTGCCAGCAGCGGAGGGACAGCCGGCTATGGCTACACCTTC. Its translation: CASSGGTAGYGYTF.

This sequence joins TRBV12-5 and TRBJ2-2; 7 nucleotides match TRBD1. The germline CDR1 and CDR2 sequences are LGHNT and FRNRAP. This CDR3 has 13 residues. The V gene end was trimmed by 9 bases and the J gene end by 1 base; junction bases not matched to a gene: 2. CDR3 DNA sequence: TGTGCTAGCCGGGACAGGAACACCGGGGAGCTGTTTTTT. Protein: CASRDRNTGELFF.

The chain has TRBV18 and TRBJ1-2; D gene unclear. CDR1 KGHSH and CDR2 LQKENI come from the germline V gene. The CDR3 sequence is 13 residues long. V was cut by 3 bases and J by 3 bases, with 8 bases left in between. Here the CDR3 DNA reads TGTGCCAGCTCACCCCGGGAAGACTATGGCTACACCTTC. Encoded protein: CASSPREDYGYTF.

CDR3 in amino acids: CASKDNRGATYEQYF. The CDR3 nucleotides are TGTGCCAGTAAGGATAACAGGGGGGCGACCTACGAGCAGTACTTC. The chain carries TRBV2 and TRBJ2-7; TRBD1 matches 8 bases. The CDR3 length is 15 residues. Germline V gene data show CDR1 as SNHLY and CDR2 as FYNNEI. V was pared by 9 bases and J by 2 bases, with 12 bases of the junction left unmatched.

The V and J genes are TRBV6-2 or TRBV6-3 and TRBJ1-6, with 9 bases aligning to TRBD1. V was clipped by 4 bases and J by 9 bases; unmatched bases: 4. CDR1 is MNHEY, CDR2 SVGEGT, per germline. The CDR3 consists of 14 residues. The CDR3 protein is CASSLGQGISPLHF. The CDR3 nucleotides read TGTGCCAGCAGTTTGGGACAGGGAATTTCACCCCTCCACTTT.

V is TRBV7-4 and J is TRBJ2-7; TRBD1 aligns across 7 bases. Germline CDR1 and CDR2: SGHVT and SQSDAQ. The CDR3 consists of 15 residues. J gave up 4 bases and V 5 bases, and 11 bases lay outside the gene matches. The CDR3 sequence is CASSDPRDSLYEQYF. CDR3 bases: TGTGCCAGCAGCGACCCACGGGACAGTCTGTACGAGCAGTACTTC.

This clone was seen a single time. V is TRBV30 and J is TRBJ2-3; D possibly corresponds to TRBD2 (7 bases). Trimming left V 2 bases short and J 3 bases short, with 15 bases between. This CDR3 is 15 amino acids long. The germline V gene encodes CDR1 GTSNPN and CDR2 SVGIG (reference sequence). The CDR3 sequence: CAWSRGGLGTDTQYF. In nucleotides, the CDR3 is TGTGCCTGGAGTAGGGGGGGCCTCGGTACAGATACGCAGTATTTT.

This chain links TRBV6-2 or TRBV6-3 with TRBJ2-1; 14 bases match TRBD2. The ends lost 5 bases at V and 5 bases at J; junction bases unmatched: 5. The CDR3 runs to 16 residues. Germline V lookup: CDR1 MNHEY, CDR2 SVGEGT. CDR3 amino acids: CASSRLAGGSHNEQFF. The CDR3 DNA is TGTGCCAGCAGTCGACTAGCGGGAGGGTCCCACAATGAGCAGTTCTTC.

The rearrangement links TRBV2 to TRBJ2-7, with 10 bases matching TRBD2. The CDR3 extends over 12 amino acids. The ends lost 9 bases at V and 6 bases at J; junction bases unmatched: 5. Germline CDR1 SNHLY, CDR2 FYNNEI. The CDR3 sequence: CASPSGGVEQYF. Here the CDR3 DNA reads TGTGCCAGTCCGAGCGGGGGGGTCGAGCAGTACTTC.

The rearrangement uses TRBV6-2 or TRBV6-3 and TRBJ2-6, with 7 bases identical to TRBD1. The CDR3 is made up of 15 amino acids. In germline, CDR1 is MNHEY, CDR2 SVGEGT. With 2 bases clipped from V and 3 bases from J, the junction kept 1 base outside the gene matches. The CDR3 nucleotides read TGTGCCAGCAGTTACAGGACAGGTGGGGCCAACGTCCTGACTTTC. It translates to CASSYRTGGANVLTF.